This passage covers 25 T cell receptor beta chains from one sample sequenced in a study of cytotoxic CD8 clonotypes in ibrutinib-treated CLL. Clones were sequenced by immunoSEQ multiplex PCR, and TCRdb holds only the in-frame ones, with some missing. This table holds about 300,000 clones, 60% to 80% found once. The sequencing here drew on PBMCs, taken at disease progression, from a patient treated with ibrutinib. These receptors all stem from a human donor with chronic lymphocytic leukemia.

This chain uses TRBV5-1 with TRBJ2-3; D gene unclear. The CDR3 contains 16 residues. Germline V gene lookup returns CDR1 SGHRS and CDR2 YFSETQ. The germline V and J ends were trimmed by 2 bases and 0 bases, with 13 bases remaining between them. As DNA, the CDR3 is TGCGCCAGCAGCTTATGGCTCCTCTCCAGCACAGATACGCAGTATTTT. This translates into CASSLWLLSSTDTQYF.

The CDR3 sequence is CASSKGATNEKLFF. DNA for the CDR3: TGTGCCAGCAGCAAGGGGGCTACTAATGAAAAACTGTTTTTT. This chain uses TRBV9 with TRBJ1-4; 7 bases are shared with TRBD1. CDR3 length: 14 residues. After removal of 4 bases from V and 2 bases from J, the junction contained 2 bases not matched to a gene. Per the germline V gene, CDR1 is SGDLS and CDR2 is YYNGEE. The whole variable domain, remainder taken from reference TRBV9 and TRBJ1-4, is DSGVTQTPKHLITATGQRVTLRCSPRSGDLSVYWYQQSLDQGLQFLIQYYNGEERAKGNILERFSAQQFPDLHSELNLSSLELGDSALYFCASSKGATNEKLFFGSGTQLSVL.

The CDR3 sequence is CSADRGNGYTF. For the CDR3, the DNA is TGCAGTGCTGATCGGGGGAATGGCTACACCTTC. This chain joins TRBV20-1 and TRBJ1-2; a possible D gene is TRBD1 (5 bases). Between the trimmed V and J ends, which lost 5 bases and 6 bases, there was a span of 10 bases. The CDR3 extends over 11 amino acids. Germline assignment: CDR1 DFQATT and CDR2 SNEGSKA (reference sequence).

The genes are TRBV14 and TRBJ1-2; 8 nucleotides align to TRBD1. Germline trimming cut 0 bases from V and 6 bases from J; bases unmatched to any gene: 0. The CDR3 has 13 residues. Germline CDR1 is SGHDN and CDR2 is FVKESK. The CDR3, as DNA: TGTGCCAGCAGCCAAGAACAGGGGGATGGCTACACCTTC. It specifies CASSQEQGDGYTF.

In DNA form, the CDR3 reads TGTGCCAGCAGAGGGCTTACAGGGTCTGGCCCGTTCCGGGGGATAGAGCAGTACTTC. It encodes CASRGLTGSGPFRGIEQYF. The chain carries TRBV28 and TRBJ2-7; D tentatively fits TRBD1 or TRBD2 (6 bases each). Trimming left V 6 bases short and J 7 bases short, with 34 bases between. This CDR3 has 19 residues. In germline, CDR1 is MDHEN, CDR2 SYDVKM.

This rearrangement joins TRBV2 to TRBJ2-5, with 9 nucleotides matching TRBD2. Germline CDR1 is SNHLY and CDR2 is FYNNEI. This CDR3 is 15 amino acids long. The J segment lost 1 base and the V segment lost 7 bases, leaving 7 bases of the junction unmatched. The CDR3, as DNA: TGTGCCAGCACCCTAGCGGGGATTGGCCAAGAGACCCAGTACTTC. Translating it yields CASTLAGIGQETQYF.

The DNA for the CDR3 is TGTGCCAGCAGTTTCGGCCCTCCCTCGTACGGCGGGGAGCTGTTTTTT. Amino acids: CASSFGPPSYGGELFF. The chain has TRBV27 and TRBJ2-2, with unresolved D. This CDR3 comprises 16 residues. The V end lost 3 bases, the J end lost 7 bases, and 18 bases lay between the germline ends. Per the germline V gene, CDR1 is MNHEY and CDR2 is SMNVEV (reference sequence).

This clone was counted a single time. The chain employs TRBV5-1 and TRBJ2-5; D is unclear. V lost 0 bases and J 7 bases, leaving 16 bases between the germline ends. The CDR3 extends over 15 amino acids. Germline lookup yields CDR1 SGHRS and CDR2 YFSETQ. The CDR3 DNA is TGCGCCAGCAGCTTGGAACTGTCCCTCTCCGGGACCCAGTACTTC. This encodes CASSLELSLSGTQYF.

The chain is built from TRBV5-1 and TRBJ1-4; tentatively, D is TRBD1 (5 bases). The length of the CDR3 is 13 residues. The germline V and J ends were trimmed by 6 bases and 4 bases, with 10 bases remaining between them. Germline V gives CDR1 SGHRS, CDR2 YFSETQ. The CDR3 bases are TGCGCCAGCAAACACAGGAATAATGAAAAACTGTTTTTT. This gives the protein CASKHRNNEKLFF.

The rearrangement joins TRBV19 to TRBJ1-2; D remains ambiguous. This CDR3 is built from 13 residues. V lost 3 bases, J lost 5 bases, and 10 bases lay in between. Germline CDR1 LNHDA, CDR2 SQIVND (reference sequence). CDR3 nucleotides: TGTGCCAGTAGTATGGCCAGCGCGTATGGCTACACCTTC. Its translation: CASSMASAYGYTF.

The chain carries TRBV6-1 and TRBJ1-2; D ambiguous. Trimming stripped 7 bases from V and 8 bases from J, with 14 bases between. The CDR3 length is 12 residues. CDR1 is MNHNS, CDR2 SASEGT, per germline. CDR3 loop: CASNRGGWGYTF. The CDR3, as DNA: TGTGCCAGCAACCGGGGAGGGTGGGGCTACACCTTC.

The chain recombines TRBV27 with TRBJ1-6, with 7 nucleotides matching TRBD1. The V gene end was trimmed by 0 bases and the J gene end by 4 bases; junction bases not matched to a gene: 9. Germline CDR1 reads MNHEY; CDR2 reads SMNVEV (reference sequence). The CDR3 totals 18 residues. CDR3: CASSLSGWAGGYNSPLHF. CDR3 nucleotides: TGTGCCAGCAGTTTATCGGGGTGGGCAGGGGGTTATAATTCACCCCTCCACTTT.

This clone was recorded a few times. The chain has TRBV4-1 and TRBJ2-2; the D is unclear. Germline-derived CDR1 and CDR2 are MGHRA and YSYEKL. CDR3 length equals 13 residues. V was clipped by 5 bases and J by 5 bases, with 9 bases between them. The CDR3 is CASSGTKTGELFF. In DNA form, the CDR3 reads TGCGCCAGCAGCGGTACTAAGACCGGGGAGCTGTTTTTT.

V and J are TRBV29-1 and TRBJ2-7, with TRBD1 matching 8 bases. With V trimmed by 4 bases and J by 6 bases, 8 bases remained unmatched. CDR1 SQVTM and CDR2 ANQGSEA come from the germline V gene. This CDR3 comprises 13 residues. The CDR3 loop reads CSVVGQGPGEQYF. The DNA of the CDR3 is TGCAGCGTTGTTGGACAGGGCCCCGGCGAGCAGTACTTC.

The chain links TRBV28 to TRBJ1-1; D may be TRBD1 (6 bases). The length of the CDR3 is 14 residues. Germline-derived CDR1 and CDR2 are MDHEN and SYDVKM. The V and J ends lost 3 bases and 0 bases respectively, with 8 bases between them. Written as DNA, the CDR3 is TGTGCCAGCAGTTTGGACAGCATGAACACTGAAGCTTTCTTT. It specifies CASSLDSMNTEAFF.

This chain connects TRBV6-6 to TRBJ1-2; D is unclear. The V gene lost 0 bases and the J gene lost 4 bases, with 6 bases spanning the gap. The CDR3 length is 13 residues. Germline CDR1 is MNHNY and CDR2 is SVGAGI (reference sequence). CDR3 DNA: TGTGCCAGCAGTTACTCGGAGAGCTATGGCTACACCTTC. Protein sequence: CASSYSESYGYTF.

The genes are TRBV11-2 and TRBJ2-7; TRBD2 is a possible D gene (6 bases). Germline CDR1 is SGHAT and CDR2 is FQNNGV. V lost 5 bases and J 2 bases, leaving 16 bases between the germline ends. The CDR3 extends over 15 amino acids. In DNA, the CDR3 is TGTGCCAGCAGCCCCGCCGGGACTTACACCTACGAGCAGTACTTC. The encoded protein is CASSPAGTYTYEQYF.

The genes are TRBV29-1 and TRBJ2-7; D possibly corresponds to TRBD1 (6 bases). Deletions cut 1 base from V and 1 base from J, with 14 bases between. The length of the CDR3 is 15 residues. CDR1 SQVTM and CDR2 ANQGSEA come from the germline V gene. The CDR3 DNA is TGCAGCGTTGAAGGCCGCAGGGGCCCTTCCTACGAGCAGTACTTC. This codes for CSVEGRRGPSYEQYF.

The V and J genes are TRBV7-3 and TRBJ2-3, with D unclear. Germline V lookup: CDR1 SGHTA, CDR2 FQGTGA. This CDR3 has 17 amino acids. V lost 5 bases to trimming and J lost 5 bases, with 23 bases between them. Here the CDR3 reads CASSRPARANIVDTQYF. The CDR3 DNA reads TGTGCCAGCAGCCGGCCCGCTAGGGCAAACATAGTAGATACGCAGTATTTT. The whole variable domain, remainder taken from reference TRBV7-3 and TRBJ2-3, is GAGVSQTPSNKVTEKGKYVELRCDPISGHTALYWYRQSLGQGPEFLIYFQGTGAADDSGLPNDRFFAVRPEGSVSTLKIQRTERGDSAVYLCASSRPARANIVDTQYFGPGTRLTVL.

The chain is built from TRBV10-3 and TRBJ2-5; 7 nucleotides align to TRBD2. Germline values: CDR1 ENHRY, CDR2 SYGVKD. This CDR3 comprises 15 residues. Trimming took 2 bases from V and 4 from J; bases not matched to a gene: 7. The CDR3 sequence is CAISEEGGPGETQYF. As DNA, the CDR3 is TGTGCCATCAGTGAGGAGGGAGGGCCTGGAGAGACCCAGTACTTC.

This chain connects TRBV10-3 to TRBJ1-4; 7 nucleotides align to TRBD1. CDR3 length equals 14 residues. The germline gives CDR1 ENHRY, CDR2 SYGVKD. V shed 2 bases, J shed 11 bases, and the junction held 8 bases outside the gene matches. The CDR3: CAISEQDRAEKLFF. The CDR3 DNA follows: TGTGCCATCAGTGAGCAAGACAGGGCAGAGAAACTGTTTTTT.

This clone was seen a few times. The DNA for the CDR3 is TGTGCCAGCAGCGACACAGATTACTCGAACACCGGGGAGCTGTTTTTT. Translation: CASSDTDYSNTGELFF. The rearrangement uses TRBV9 and TRBJ2-2; D not certain. CDR1 is SGDLS, CDR2 YYNGEE, per germline. Trimming shortened V by 3 bases and J by 0 bases, and 12 bases separated the two germline ends. The CDR3 loop spans 16 amino acids.

The rearrangement joins TRBV4-3 to TRBJ1-2; D ambiguous. V gave up 0 bases and J gave up 8 bases, with 10 bases separating them. Per the germline V gene, CDR1 is LGHNA and CDR2 is YSLEER. The CDR3 runs 13 residues. CDR3 protein: CASSQDSRTGYTF. The DNA for the CDR3 is TGCGCCAGCAGCCAAGACTCAAGGACCGGCTACACCTTC.

This clone has only one observation. The chain combines TRBV25-1 with TRBJ1-1, with TRBD1 matching over 7 bases. The V segment lost 1 base and the J segment 2 bases; nucleotides outside the gene matches: 4. The CDR3 consists of 15 residues. CDR1 and CDR2 from the germline V gene are MGHDK and SYGVNS. CDR3 nucleotide sequence: TGTGCCAGCAGTGAATTGGACAGGTCCAACACTGAAGCTTTCTTT. Translated: CASSELDRSNTEAFF.

V is TRBV4-3 and J is TRBJ2-7, with TRBD2 as a possible D gene (5 bases). V shed 4 bases and J shed 5 bases, with 15 bases lying between them. The CDR3 totals 14 residues. CDR1 and CDR2 from the germline V gene are LGHNA and YSLEER. The CDR3 region has the DNA TGCGCCAGCAGCCTGTCGGGGTGGCGGGACGAGCAGTACTTC. Its translation: CASSLSGWRDEQYF.